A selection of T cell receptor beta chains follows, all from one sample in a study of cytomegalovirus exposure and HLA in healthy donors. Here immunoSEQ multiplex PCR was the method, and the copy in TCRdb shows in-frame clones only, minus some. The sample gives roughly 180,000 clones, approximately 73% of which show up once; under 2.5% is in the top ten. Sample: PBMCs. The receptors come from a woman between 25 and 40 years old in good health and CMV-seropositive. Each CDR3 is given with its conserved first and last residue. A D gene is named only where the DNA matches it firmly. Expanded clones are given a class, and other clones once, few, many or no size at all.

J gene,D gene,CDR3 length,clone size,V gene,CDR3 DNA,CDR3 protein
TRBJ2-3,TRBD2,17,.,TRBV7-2,TGTGCCAGCAGCTTAAGGGCAAGCGGGACTAGCACAGATACGCAGTATTTT,CASSLRASGTSTDTQYF
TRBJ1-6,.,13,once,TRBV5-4,TGTGCCAGCAGCTTGTTGGGCGATTCACCCCTCCACTTT,CASSLLGDSPLHF
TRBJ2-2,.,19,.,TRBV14,TGTGCCAGCAGCCGAAGACCGGGACACGAATATGCGAACACCGGGGAGCTGTTTTTT,CASSRRPGHEYANTGELFF
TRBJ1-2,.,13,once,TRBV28,TGTGCCAGCACCTTCCGGAGAGGCTATGGCTACACCTTC,CASTFRRGYGYTF
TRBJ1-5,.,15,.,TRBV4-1,TGCGCCAGCAGCCAAGAGCCCGGGACAAACCAGCCCCAGCATTTT,CASSQEPGTNQPQHF
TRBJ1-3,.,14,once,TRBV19,TGTGCCAGTAGTATATCTGTCTCTGGAAACACCATATATTTT,CASSISVSGNTIYF
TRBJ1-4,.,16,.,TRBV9,TGTGCCAGCAGCCTGGGACAAACTGCAACTAATGAAAAACTGTTTTTT,CASSLGQTATNEKLFF
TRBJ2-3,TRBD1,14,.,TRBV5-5,TGTGCCAGCAGCGACGACAGGGACGCGGATACGCAGTATTTT,CASSDDRDADTQYF
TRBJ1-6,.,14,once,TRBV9,TGTGCCAGCAGCGTAGATCCCCCGAATTCACCCCTCCACTTT,CASSVDPPNSPLHF
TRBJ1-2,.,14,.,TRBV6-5,TGTGCCAGCAGTTACTTAGCGAGTAACTATGGCTACACCTTC,CASSYLASNYGYTF
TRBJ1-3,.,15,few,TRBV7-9,TGTGCCAGCAGCTTTTCAGGGGTCTCTGGAAACACCATATATTTT,CASSFSGVSGNTIYF
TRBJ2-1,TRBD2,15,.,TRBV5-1,TGCGCCAGCAGCTTGGCCGGGGGGGGCCCCTCTCAGCAGTTCTTC,CASSLAGGGPSQQFF
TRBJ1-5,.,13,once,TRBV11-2,TGTGCCAGCAGCTTAGGACTGGATCAGCCCCAGCATTTT,CASSLGLDQPQHF
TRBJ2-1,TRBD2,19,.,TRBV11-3,TGTGCCAGCAGCCAGCGGAGTCTAGCGGGGGACGGTGGGCTACATGAGCAGTTCTTC,CASSQRSLAGDGGLHEQFF
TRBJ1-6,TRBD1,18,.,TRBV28,TGTGCCAGCAGTCTGCCTAACAGGGGTCTCTCCTATAATTCACCCCTCCACTTT,CASSLPNRGLSYNSPLHF
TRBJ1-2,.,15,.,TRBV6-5,TGTGCCAGCAGAAGCGCCTCGGACTACCGAGGTGGCTACACCTTC,CASRSASDYRGGYTF
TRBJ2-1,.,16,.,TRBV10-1,TGCGCCAGCAGTGAGTCCTACGGGGGACCCTACAATGAGCAGTTCTTC,CASSESYGGPYNEQFF
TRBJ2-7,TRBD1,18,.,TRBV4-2,TGTGCCAGCAGCCAAGGGATGGTTAGGACAGGGGGCTCGTACGAGCAGTACTTC,CASSQGMVRTGGSYEQYF
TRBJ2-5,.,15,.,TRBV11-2,TGTGCCAGCAGCTTAAAGCGACAGCGACAAGAGACCCAGTACTTC,CASSLKRQRQETQYF
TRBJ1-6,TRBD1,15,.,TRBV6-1,TGTGCCAGCAGTGGGTGGACAGGGGATAATTCACCCCTCCACTTT,CASSGWTGDNSPLHF
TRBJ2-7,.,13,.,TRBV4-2,TGTGCCAGCAGCCAAGATTATAACTACGAGCAGTACTTC,CASSQDYNYEQYF
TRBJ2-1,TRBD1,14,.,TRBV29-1,TGCAGCGTCAGGACAGGGAGCTCCTACAATGAGCAGTTCTTC,CSVRTGSSYNEQFF
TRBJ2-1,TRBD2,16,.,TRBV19,TGTGCCAGTAGTCCCAATCCTAGCGGGGGGGTCTATGAGCAGTTCTTC,CASSPNPSGGVYEQFF
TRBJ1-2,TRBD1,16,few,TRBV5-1,TGCGCCAGCAGCTTGGGGGGGACAGACGATAACTATGGCTACACCTTC,CASSLGGTDDNYGYTF
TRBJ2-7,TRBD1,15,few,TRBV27,TGTGCCAGCAGGGGTACAGGGGCCATCTCCTACGAGCAGTACTTC,CASRGTGAISYEQYF
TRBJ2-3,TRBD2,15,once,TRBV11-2,TGTGCCAGCAGCTTACTCCGGGGGGGCTGGGATACGCAGTATTTT,CASSLLRGGWDTQYF
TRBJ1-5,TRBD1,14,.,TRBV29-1,TGCAGCGTCGCGGACAGGGGGCGTAATCAGCCCCAGCATTTT,CSVADRGRNQPQHF
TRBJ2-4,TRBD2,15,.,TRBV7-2,TGTGCCAGCAGCCCCGCTTCGGCCGGGGGGAGCATTCAGTACTTC,CASSPASAGGSIQYF
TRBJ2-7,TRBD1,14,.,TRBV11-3,TGTGCCAGCAGCTGGACAGGGGGCTCCTACGAGCAGTACTTC,CASSWTGGSYEQYF
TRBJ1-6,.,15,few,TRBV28,TGTGCCAGCCTTGATAGCAGTTCCTATAATTCACCCCTCCACTTT,CASLDSSSYNSPLHF